This passage covers 12 T cell receptor beta chains from one sample sequenced in a study of response to subunit inactivated influenza vaccine. TCRdb ran MiXCR on the RT-PCR reads and lists one entry per CDR3 protein. The table shows 650,000 to 800,000 distinct CDR3 sequences, with over 11% occurring only once. Sequences were derived from PBMCs from blood, sampled less than 15 days before vaccination. These receptors were obtained from a man aged 45 to 65 who received an inactivated influenza vaccine.

Ten or more counts support this clonotype. The chain links TRBV12-3 or TRBV12-4 to TRBJ1-1; D remains unclear. The CDR3 covers 13 residues. The V gene lost 5 bases and the J gene lost 2 bases, with 9 bases spanning the gap. The CDR3 protein is CASSPMPNTEAFF. In nucleotides, the CDR3 is TGTGCCAGCAGTCCCATGCCAAACACTGAAGCTTTCTTT.

The chain carries TRBV5-1 and TRBJ2-6; no definite D call. The CDR3 extends over 8 amino acids. V was clipped by 6 bases and J by 11 bases, with 0 bases between them. Germline V gene data show CDR1 as SGHRS and CDR2 as YFSETQ. CDR3 region: CASNVLTF. The CDR3 bases are TGCGCCAGCAACGTCCTGACTTTC. Complete variable domain (other parts from reference TRBV5-1 and TRBJ2-6): KAGVTQTPRYLIKTRGQQVTLSCSPISGHRSVSWYQQTPGQGLQFLFEYFSETQRNKGNFPGRFSGRQFSNSRSEMNVSTLELGDSALYLCASNVLTFGAGSRLTVL.

This clonotype occurred many times. The J gene is TRBJ2-7, the V gene TRBV6-2 or TRBV6-3; D may be TRBD1 (6 bases). Germline V CDR1 and CDR2: MNHEY, SVGEGT. This CDR3 has 15 residues. The V end was cut by 6 bases, the J end by 6 bases, with 21 bases between. The CDR3 region has the DNA TGTGCCAGCAGAGAGCCGGGACAAGGTCTTCTCGAGCAGTACTTC. Its protein is CASREPGQGLLEQYF.

This clonotype was picked up a small number of times. The rearrangement uses TRBV7-8 and TRBJ2-5; perhaps TRBD1 as D (5 bases). CDR1 and CDR2 from the germline V gene are SGHVS and FQNEAQ. The CDR3 has 14 amino acids. Trimming left V 5 bases short and J 2 bases short, with 12 bases between. The CDR3 DNA is TGTGCCAGCAGCCGAGGACGGACACAAGAGACCCAGTACTTC. Encoded protein: CASSRGRTQETQYF.

This clonotype was counted only a few times. This chain joins TRBV2 and TRBJ2-7; D not certain. The germline CDR1 and CDR2 sequences are SNHLY and FYNNEI. This CDR3 spans 14 amino acids. V was pared by 1 base and J by 4 bases, with 11 bases between. The CDR3 protein is CASSEGLWGYEQYF. The CDR3 nucleotides are TGTGCCAGCAGTGAAGGTTTGTGGGGTTACGAGCAGTACTTC.

The chain is built from TRBV19 and TRBJ2-5, with TRBD1 matching over 9 bases. Per germline, CDR1 LNHDA and CDR2 SQIVND (reference sequence). This CDR3 is built from 17 residues. J was trimmed by 1 base and V by 5 bases; bases with no gene match: 11. The CDR3 loop is CASSPTHRGLAQETQYF. CDR3 nucleotide sequence: TGTGCCAGTAGTCCCACACACAGGGGGCTGGCCCAAGAGACCCAGTACTTC.

This clonotype was observed a few times. This chain connects TRBV2 to TRBJ2-1; the match to TRBD2 covers 12 bases. The germline V gene has CDR1 SNHLY and CDR2 FYNNEI. The CDR3 runs 17 residues. V was clipped by 2 bases and J by 3 bases; unmatched bases: 5. CDR3 sequence (DNA): TGTGCCAGCAGTGAATACTGGACTAGCGGGATCTACAATGAGCAGTTCTTC. Protein: CASSEYWTSGIYNEQFF. Together with reference TRBV2 and TRBJ2-1, the CDR3 gives the full variable domain: EPEVTQTPSHQVTQMGQEVILRCVPISNHLYFYWYRQILGQKVEFLVSFYNNEISEKSEIFDDQFSVERPDGSNFTLKIRSTKLEDSAMYFCASSEYWTSGIYNEQFFGPGTRLTVL.

The genes are TRBV11-2 and TRBJ2-5, with a tentative D call TRBD2 (5 bases). CDR1 and CDR2 (germline): SGHAT, FQNNGV. The CDR3 runs to 15 residues. V lost 5 bases and J 5 bases, leaving 18 bases between the germline ends. This CDR3 reads CASSLAQRYHETQYF. The CDR3, as DNA: TGTGCCAGCAGCCTGGCGCAGCGGTATCACGAGACCCAGTACTTC.

This clonotype turned up a few times. The genes are TRBV6-2 or TRBV6-3 and TRBJ2-4, with 11 bases matching TRBD2. Germline assignment: CDR1 MNHEY and CDR2 SVGEGT. J gave up 1 base and V 0 bases, and 8 bases lay outside the gene matches. The CDR3 is 19 amino acids. The CDR3 DNA reads TGTGCCAGCAGTTACTCACTAGCGGGAGTGGTGATGGCCAAAAACATTCAGTACTTC. Amino acids: CASSYSLAGVVMAKNIQYF.

The chain recombines TRBV11-2 with TRBJ2-2; D unresolved. Trimming took 1 base from V and 2 from J, leaving 17 bases between them. The CDR3 extends over 18 amino acids. Germline loops: CDR1 SGHAT, CDR2 FQNNGV. The CDR3 loop reads CASSLVGSYGTNTGELFF. For the CDR3, the DNA is TGTGCCAGCAGCTTAGTAGGGTCTTACGGAACTAACACCGGGGAGCTGTTTTTT.

This clonotype was recorded at least ten times. The gene calls are TRBV4-1 and TRBJ1-4; D ambiguous. The CDR3 covers 17 residues. The V end was cut by 0 bases, the J end by 0 bases, with 11 bases between. Germline loops: CDR1 MGHRA, CDR2 YSYEKL. The CDR3 coding sequence is TGCGCCAGCAGCCAAGAATCTCCGGCCACAACTAATGAAAAACTGTTTTTT. This codes for CASSQESPATTNEKLFF.

This clonotype was counted ten times or more. The V and J genes are TRBV11-2 and TRBJ1-2, with TRBD1 as a possible D gene (6 bases). Germline V gene lookup returns CDR1 SGHAT and CDR2 FQNNGV. V was trimmed by 1 base and J by 4 bases, leaving 13 bases between them. There are 15 residues in the CDR3. The CDR3: CASSLVAAGAYGYTF. DNA of the CDR3: TGTGCCAGCAGCTTAGTGGCGGCAGGGGCCTATGGCTACACCTTC.